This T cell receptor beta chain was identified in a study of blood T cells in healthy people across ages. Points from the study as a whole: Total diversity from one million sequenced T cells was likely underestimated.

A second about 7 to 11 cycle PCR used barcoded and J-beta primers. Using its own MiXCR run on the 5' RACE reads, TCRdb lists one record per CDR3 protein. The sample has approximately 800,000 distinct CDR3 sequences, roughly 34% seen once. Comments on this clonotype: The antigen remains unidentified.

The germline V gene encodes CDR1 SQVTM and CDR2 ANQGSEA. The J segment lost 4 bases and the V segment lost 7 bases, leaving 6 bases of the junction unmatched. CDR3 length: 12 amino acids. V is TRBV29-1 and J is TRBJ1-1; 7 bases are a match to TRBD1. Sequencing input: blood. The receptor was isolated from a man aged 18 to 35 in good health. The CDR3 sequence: CSAQGPVTEAFF. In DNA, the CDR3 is TGCAGCGCACAGGGGCCGGTCACTGAAGCTTTCTTT.